This TCR beta chain was observed in a study of T cell responses to AZD1222 COVID-19 vaccine. Points from the study as a whole: Repertoires were collected only later (after the peak T cell response had occurred). Rises in breadth and depth of Spike-specific TCRs came after two AZD1222 doses. Distributed over spike, vaccine-associated CD4 TCRs predominated at 160-218 and 743-854.

Doses given second, at about 4 or about 12 weeks, were pooled. In the case of this clone: The antigen remains undetermined.

The assay was immunoSEQ multiplex PCR, and TCRdb's table has in-frame clones only and misses some. The table shows around 170,000 clones, with nearly 95% occurring only once. V was pared by 4 bases and J by 3 bases, with 10 bases of the junction left unmatched. Germline loops: CDR1 LNHDA, CDR2 SQIVND (reference sequence). The CDR3 loop spans 16 amino acids. The material sequenced was peripheral blood, taken 28 days after the second AZD1222 dose. The chain uses TRBV19 and TRBJ2-5, with TRBD1 identical over 8 bases. The origin of this receptor is an adult who received the AZD1222 COVID-19 vaccine. The CDR3 nucleotides are TGTGCCAGTAGTACTGAACAGGGGGGCGCCGAAGAGACCCAGTACTTC. Protein product: CASSTEQGGAEETQYF.